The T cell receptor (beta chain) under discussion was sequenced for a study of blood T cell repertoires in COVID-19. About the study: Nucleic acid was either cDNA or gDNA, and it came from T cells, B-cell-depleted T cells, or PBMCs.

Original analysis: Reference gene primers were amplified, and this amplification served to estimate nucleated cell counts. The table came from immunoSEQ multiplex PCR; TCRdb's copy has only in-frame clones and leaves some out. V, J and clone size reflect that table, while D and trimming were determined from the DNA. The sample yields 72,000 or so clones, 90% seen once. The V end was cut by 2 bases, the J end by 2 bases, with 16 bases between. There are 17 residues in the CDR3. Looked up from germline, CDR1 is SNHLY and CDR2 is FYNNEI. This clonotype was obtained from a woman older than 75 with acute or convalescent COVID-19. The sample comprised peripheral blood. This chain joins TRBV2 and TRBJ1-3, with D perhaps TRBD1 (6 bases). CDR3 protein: CASSEWGPTGPGNTIYF. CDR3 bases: TGTGCCAGCAGTGAATGGGGCCCCACAGGGCCTGGAAACACCATATATTTT. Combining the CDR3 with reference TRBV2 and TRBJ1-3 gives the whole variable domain EPEVTQTPSHQVTQMGQEVILRCVPISNHLYFYWYRQILGQKVEFLVSFYNNEISEKSEIFDDQFSVERPDGSNFTLKIRSTKLEDSAMYFCASSEWGPTGPGNTIYFGEGSWLTVV.